This TCR beta chain was sequenced in a study of shared clonotypes between healthy human individuals. General study results and limits: Genetic and exposure-history diversity was limited by the small donor number.

For this clone: The antigen is not known.

Germline loops: CDR1 SGDLS, CDR2 YYNGEE. V was clipped by 3 bases and J by 4 bases, with 17 bases between them. This CDR3 is 16 amino acids long. Genomic DNA of every subset was divided equally among multiple immunoSEQ plates. The table came from immunoSEQ multiplex PCR; TCRdb's copy has only in-frame clones and leaves some out. This table has more than 2,000,000 clones, over 90% appearing once. V is TRBV9 and J is TRBJ1-5, with D possibly being TRBD1 (5 bases). Sequences were obtained from naive CD4+ T cells from PBMCs. Subset indicated: CD45RA+ positively selected. The clonotype comes from a man aged 18 to 35 in good health. Some clones in this sample may be carry-over from other donors' samples. The DNA for the CDR3 is TGTGCCAGCAGCGCGGACGCAGGGTCGGGGAATCAGCCCCAGCATTTT. Its protein product is CASSADAGSGNQPQHF.